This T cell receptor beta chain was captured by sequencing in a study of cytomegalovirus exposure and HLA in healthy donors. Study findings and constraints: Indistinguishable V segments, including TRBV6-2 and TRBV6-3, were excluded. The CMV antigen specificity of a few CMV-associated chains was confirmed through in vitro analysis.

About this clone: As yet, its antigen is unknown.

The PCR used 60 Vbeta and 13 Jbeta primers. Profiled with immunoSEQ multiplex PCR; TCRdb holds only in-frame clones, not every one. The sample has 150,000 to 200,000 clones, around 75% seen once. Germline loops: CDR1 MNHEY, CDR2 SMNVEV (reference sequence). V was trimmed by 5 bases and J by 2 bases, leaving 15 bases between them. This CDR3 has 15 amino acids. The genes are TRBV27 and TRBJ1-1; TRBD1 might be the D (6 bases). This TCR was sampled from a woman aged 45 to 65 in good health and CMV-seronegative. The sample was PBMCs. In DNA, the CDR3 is TGTGCCAGCAGTACCGACAGGAGGCCTAACACTGAAGCTTTCTTT. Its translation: CASSTDRRPNTEAFF.